These 22 T cell receptor beta chains were sequenced from one sample in a study of T cells in Graves' hyperthyroidism and ophthalmopathy (dated by TCRdb to between 2019 and 2020). The library was generated by multiplex PCR. The listed sequencing device is Illumina HiSeq 2000. TCR beta CDR3 regions were amplified from RNA transcripts. A first-round RT-PCR of the TCR CDR3 used the HTBI primer set with the Qiagen OneStep RT-PCR kit. In-frame beta chains were kept once TCRdb had trimmed the public reads at Q25 with fastp and called clones with MiXCR. Each CDR3 protein appears once, grouped with its most common genes and DNA. The sample profile shows some 560,000 distinct CDR3 sequences; approximately 14% of them were found once. Around 6.6% of the sample lies in the top ten. What was sequenced was blood. These receptors were taken from a woman younger than 45 with Graves' hyperthyroidism.

This clonotype was observed at least ten times. The CDR3: CSARPPDRVNTGELFF. The CDR3 nucleotides read TGCAGTGCTCGTCCTCCGGACAGGGTGAACACCGGGGAGCTGTTTTTT. The chain combines TRBV20-1 with TRBJ2-2; 8 nucleotides align to TRBD1. This CDR3 is 16 amino acids long. J gave up 1 base and V 5 bases, and 9 bases lay outside the gene matches. The germline CDR1 and CDR2 sequences are DFQATT and SNEGSKA (reference sequence).

The chain carries TRBV15 and TRBJ1-6; possible D gene TRBD1, 5 bases. Trimming removed 0 bases at V and 7 bases at J, with 10 bases between. Germline V gene data show CDR1 as LNHNV and CDR2 as YYDKDF (reference sequence). This CDR3 comprises 15 residues. This CDR3 reads CATSRDRVVNSPLHF. DNA for the CDR3: TGTGCCACCAGCAGAGACAGGGTCGTCAATTCACCCCTCCACTTT.

The sample holds a few counts of this clonotype. The rearrangement links TRBV18 to TRBJ2-1; unclear D gene. CDR3 length equals 15 residues. CDR1 is KGHSH, CDR2 LQKENI, per germline. V lost 3 bases, J lost 2 bases, and 11 bases lay in between. This CDR3 is CASSPLGSTYNEQFF. DNA for the CDR3: TGTGCCAGCTCACCGCTAGGGTCCACCTACAATGAGCAGTTCTTC.

V usage is TRBV4-3 and J usage is TRBJ2-5; weak D call: TRBD1 (5 bases). CDR1 and CDR2 (germline): LGHNA, YSLEER. V gave up 3 bases and J gave up 2 bases, with 7 bases separating them. The CDR3 consists of 13 residues. CDR3 in DNA: TGCGCCAGCAGCCAGGGGCTGCAAGAGACCCAGTACTTC. Protein: CASSQGLQETQYF.

This clonotype was seen ten or more times. The chain carries TRBV27 and TRBJ1-5; D may be TRBD1 (6 bases). V was pared by 2 bases and J by 11 bases, with 13 bases between. The CDR3 sequence is 13 residues long. The germline gives CDR1 MNHEY, CDR2 SMNVEV (reference sequence). The CDR3 sequence: CASSLGGAGAQHF. CDR3 DNA: TGTGCCAGCAGTTTAGGGGGGGCTGGGGCCCAGCATTTT.

For this clonotype: A much larger clone sits a single nucleotide away, making a read error possible. This sequence joins TRBV30 and TRBJ1-4, with 8 bases fitting TRBD1. J gave up 8 bases and V 4 bases, and 6 bases lay outside the gene matches. This CDR3 is 13 amino acids long. Looked up from germline, CDR1 is GTSNPN and CDR2 is SVGIG (reference sequence). The CDR3 sequence is CAWNGQGEEKLFF. Written as DNA, the CDR3 is TGTGCCTGGAATGGACAGGGAGAGGAAAAACTGTTTTTT. The whole variable domain, filled in from reference TRBV30 and TRBJ1-4, reads SQTIHQWPATLVQPVGSPLSLECTVEGTSNPNLYWYRQAAGRGLQLLFYSVGIGQISSEVPQNLSASRPQDRQFILSSKKLLLSDSGFYLCAWNGQGEEKLFFGSGTQLSVL.

V gene TRBV5-6 combines with J gene TRBJ2-7; D gene ambiguous. Deletions cut 4 bases from V and 0 bases from J, with 5 bases between. Germline loops: CDR1 SGHDT, CDR2 YYEEEE. The CDR3 loop spans 12 amino acids. This CDR3 reads CASSVFSYEQYF. The CDR3 DNA reads TGTGCCAGCAGCGTTTTCTCCTACGAGCAGTACTTC.

This clonotype was detected ten times or more. The chain carries TRBV7-8 and TRBJ2-7; D might be TRBD2 (5 bases). Germline V CDR1 and CDR2: SGHVS, FQNEAQ. The CDR3 contains 14 residues. V was cut by 6 bases and J by 5 bases, with 17 bases left in between. The CDR3 here is CASSYQFEGNEQYF. CDR3 bases: TGTGCCAGCAGTTATCAGTTCGAGGGCAACGAGCAGTACTTC.

The chain couples TRBV27 to TRBJ2-5; tentatively, D is TRBD2 (5 bases). This CDR3 contains 15 residues. The germline CDR1 and CDR2 sequences are MNHEY and SMNVEV (reference sequence). The V gene lost 1 base and the J gene lost 2 bases, with 11 bases spanning the gap. The CDR3 spells CASSLFLASQETQYF. CDR3 sequence (DNA): TGTGCCAGCAGTTTATTCCTAGCCAGTCAAGAGACCCAGTACTTC.

This chain uses TRBV10-3 with TRBJ2-3; 8 bases line up with TRBD2. Germline V gene sequence: CDR1 ENHRY, CDR2 SYGVKD. The length of the CDR3 is 14 residues. The J segment lost 5 bases and the V segment lost 6 bases, leaving 7 bases of the junction unmatched. The CDR3 here is CAISEAGVEDTQYF. The DNA of the CDR3 is TGTGCCATCAGCGAAGCGGGAGTGGAAGATACGCAGTATTTT.

At least ten counts were recorded for this clonotype. The CDR3 nucleotides read TGCGCCAGCAGCTTTGTCAGGGGAGGGACCGGGGAGCTGTTTTTT. It encodes CASSFVRGGTGELFF. The V gene is TRBV5-1, the J gene TRBJ2-2; TRBD2 might be the D (7 bases). The CDR3 is 15 amino acids. Trimming removed 2 bases at V and 5 bases at J, with 13 bases between. Germline values: CDR1 SGHRS, CDR2 YFSETQ.

This clonotype has more than one count but fewer than ten. V is TRBV5-6 and J is TRBJ1-5; D is ambiguous. Trimming removed 1 base at V and 9 bases at J, with 11 bases between. Germline CDR1 is SGHDT and CDR2 is YYEEEE. The CDR3 loop spans 13 amino acids. DNA of the CDR3: TGTGCCAGCAGCTTGAGGGAGCGCGGGCCCCAGCATTTT. Protein sequence: CASSLRERGPQHF.

In this sample, this clonotype turned up many times. This rearrangement joins TRBV28 to TRBJ2-5; 10 bases line up with TRBD2. There are 14 residues in the CDR3. Germline V gene data show CDR1 as MDHEN and CDR2 as SYDVKM. V shed 3 bases, J shed 4 bases, and the junction held 2 bases outside the gene matches. The CDR3 nucleotides read TGTGCCAGCAGTTTCAGCGGGAGGGTAGAGACCCAGTACTTC. Protein sequence: CASSFSGRVETQYF.

In this sample, this clonotype turned up many times. The genes are TRBV12-3 or TRBV12-4 and TRBJ1-2; perhaps TRBD1 as D (5 bases). The length of the CDR3 is 12 residues. V was pared by 6 bases and J by 6 bases, with 11 bases between. CDR3 bases: TGTGCCAGCAGCCCAGGGTACGATGGCTACACCTTC. Translating gives CASSPGYDGYTF.

There are a few counts of this clonotype. The rearrangement links TRBV12-5 to TRBJ2-2; D not resolved. Trimming stripped 2 bases from V and 8 bases from J, with 9 bases between. This CDR3 is built from 13 residues. Germline V gene sequence: CDR1 LGHNT, CDR2 FRNRAP. The CDR3 loop reads CASGLLATGELFF. The CDR3 DNA is TGTGCTAGTGGTTTGCTTGCTACAGGGGAGCTGTTTTTT. The variable domain in full, completed from reference TRBV12-5 and TRBJ2-2, reads DARVTQTPRHKVTEMGQEVTMRCQPILGHNTVFWYRQTMMQGLELLAYFRNRAPLDDSGMPKDRFSAEMPDATLATLKIQPSEPRDSAVYFCASGLLATGELFFGEGSRLTVL.

The sample holds a few counts of this clonotype. The chain combines TRBV19 with TRBJ1-2, with TRBD1 matching over 8 bases. The CDR3 consists of 16 residues. The germline V gene has CDR1 LNHDA and CDR2 SQIVND (reference sequence). The V gene end was trimmed by 2 bases and the J gene end by 3 bases; junction bases not matched to a gene: 8. The CDR3 sequence is CASSISRTGLDYGYTF. For the CDR3, the DNA is TGTGCCAGTAGTATATCTCGGACAGGGCTGGACTATGGCTACACCTTC.

This clonotype appeared once. This chain connects TRBV20-1 to TRBJ1-2, with D possibly TRBD1 on 5 matching bases. V gave up 3 bases and J gave up 2 bases, with 10 bases separating them. Germline CDR1 DFQATT, CDR2 SNEGSKA (reference sequence). This CDR3 is 13 amino acids long. CDR3 region: CSARGLKNYGYTF. CDR3 sequence (DNA): TGCAGTGCTAGGGGACTGAAGAACTATGGCTACACCTTC.

V gene TRBV7-9 combines with J gene TRBJ2-1; the D is unclear. Germline V gene data show CDR1 as SEHNR and CDR2 as FQNEAQ (reference sequence). This CDR3 has 14 amino acids. V lost 0 bases and J lost 2, with 5 bases in between. CDR3 amino acids: CASSLAFTYNEQFF. In DNA form, the CDR3 reads TGTGCCAGCAGCTTAGCGTTTACCTACAATGAGCAGTTCTTC.

This clonotype was picked up a small number of times. The J gene is TRBJ2-1, the V gene TRBV9; 12 nucleotides agree with TRBD2. J lost 4 bases, V lost 4 bases, and 12 bases had no gene match. The CDR3 loop spans 18 amino acids. Germline assignment: CDR1 SGDLS and CDR2 YYNGEE. CDR3 loop: CASSSRLAGESIYNEQFF. In DNA, the CDR3 is TGTGCCAGCAGCTCCCGACTAGCGGGAGAATCAATTTACAATGAGCAGTTCTTC.

There are a few counts of this clonotype. The genes are TRBV5-5 and TRBJ2-3; a possible D gene is TRBD2 (5 bases). The CDR3 totals 15 residues. The V gene lost 1 base and the J gene lost 0 bases, with 9 bases spanning the gap. Germline V gives CDR1 SGHKS, CDR2 YYEKEE (reference sequence). The CDR3 bases are TGTGCCAGCAGCTTGAGACTAACTAGCACAGATACGCAGTATTTT. Its translation: CASSLRLTSTDTQYF.

The gene calls are TRBV9 and TRBJ2-7; 8 bases map to TRBD1. This CDR3 is 14 amino acids long. Looked up from germline, CDR1 is SGDLS and CDR2 is YYNGEE. J lost 3 bases, V lost 4 bases, and 6 bases had no gene match. CDR3 bases: TGTGCCAGCAGCCCGGGACAGGTCTTCTACGAGCAGTACTTC. Its translation is CASSPGQVFYEQYF.

The chain employs TRBV19 and TRBJ2-6; possibly TRBD1 for D (5 bases). The CDR3 sequence is 15 residues long. Trimming pared 5 bases from V and 4 bases from J, leaving 12 bases between. Germline V gene data show CDR1 as LNHDA and CDR2 as SQIVND (reference sequence). CDR3 nucleotide sequence: TGTGCCAGTAGTTATCAGGGTCCAGGGGCCAACGTCCTGACTTTC. It is translated as CASSYQGPGANVLTF. Full variable domain (rest looked up from reference TRBV19 and TRBJ2-6): DGGITQSPKYLFRKEGQNVTLSCEQNLNHDAMYWYRQDPGQGLRLIYYSQIVNDFQKGDIAEGYSVSREKKESFPLTVTSAQKNPTAFYLCASSYQGPGANVLTFGAGSRLTVL.